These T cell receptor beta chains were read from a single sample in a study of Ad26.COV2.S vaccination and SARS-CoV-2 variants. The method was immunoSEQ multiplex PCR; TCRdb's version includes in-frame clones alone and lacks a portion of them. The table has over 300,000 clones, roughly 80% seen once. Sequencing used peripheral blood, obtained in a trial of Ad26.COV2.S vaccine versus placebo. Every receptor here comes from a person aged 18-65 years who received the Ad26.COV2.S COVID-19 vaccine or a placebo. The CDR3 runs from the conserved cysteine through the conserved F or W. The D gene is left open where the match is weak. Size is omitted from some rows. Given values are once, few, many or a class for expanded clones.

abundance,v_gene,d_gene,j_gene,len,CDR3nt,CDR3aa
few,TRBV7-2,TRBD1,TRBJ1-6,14,TGTGCCAGCAGCGGAGACAGGGGGCATATGACCCTCCACTTT,CASSGDRGHMTLHF
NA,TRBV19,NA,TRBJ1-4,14,TGTGCCAGTACCCCCCGGGGCCCGAATGAAAAACTGTTTTTT,CASTPRGPNEKLFF
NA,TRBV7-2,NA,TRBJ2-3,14,TGTGCCAGCAGCTTATCCTTCGGGGATCTTCCTCCGTATTTT,CASSLSFGDLPPYF
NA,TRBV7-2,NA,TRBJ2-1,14,TGTGCCAGCAGCTTGAGGGCGCTCAACCATGAGCAGTTCTTC,CASSLRALNHEQFF
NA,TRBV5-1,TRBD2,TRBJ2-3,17,TGCGCCAGCAGCCTAAGGACTAGCGGGGGGTCCGCGGATACGCAGTATTTT,CASSLRTSGGSADTQYF
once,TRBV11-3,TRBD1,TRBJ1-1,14,TGTGCCAGCAGCTTAACAGGGGTGATCACTGAAGCTTTCTTT,CASSLTGVITEAFF
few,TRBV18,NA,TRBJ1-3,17,TGTGCCAGCTCACCACGAGTAGGGAGAGCCTCTGGAAACACCATATATTTT,CASSPRVGRASGNTIYF
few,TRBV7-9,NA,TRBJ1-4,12,TGTGCCAGCAGCTCGCCTAATGAAAAACTGTTTTTT,CASSSPNEKLFF
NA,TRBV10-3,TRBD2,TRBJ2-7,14,TGTGCCATCAGTGAGGGCGGGGGTAGCTACGAGCAGTACTTC,CAISEGGGSYEQYF
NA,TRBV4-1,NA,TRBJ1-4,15,TGCGCCAGCAGCCAAGGGGTGGGGGGGAGTGAAAAACTGTTTTTT,CASSQGVGGSEKLFF
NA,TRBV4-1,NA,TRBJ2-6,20,TGCGCCAGCAGCCCTCCCGGACCCCAGGTGACTGACTCTGGGGCCAACGTCCTGACTTTC,CASSPPGPQVTDSGANVLTF
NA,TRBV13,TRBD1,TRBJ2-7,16,TGTGCCAGCAGCTTAAGAGGACAGGCCGCCTCCTACGAGCAGTACTTC,CASSLRGQAASYEQYF
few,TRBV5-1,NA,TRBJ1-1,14,TGCGCCAGCAGCCGGACGGCCGGGAACACTGAAGCTTTCTTT,CASSRTAGNTEAFF
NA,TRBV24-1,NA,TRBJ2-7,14,TGTGCCACCAGTGATAGGTCGACCTCCTACGAGCAGTACTTC,CATSDRSTSYEQYF
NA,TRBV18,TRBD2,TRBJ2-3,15,TGTGCCAGCTCACCACGGGGGGGAGGCACAGATACGCAGTATTTT,CASSPRGGGTDTQYF
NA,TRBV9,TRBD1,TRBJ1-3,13,TGTGCCAGCAGTATAGGACAGGGGAACACCATATATTTT,CASSIGQGNTIYF
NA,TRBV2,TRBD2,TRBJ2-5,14,TGTGCCAGCGCCGGGGGACTAGCGGGGCAAACCCAGTACTTC,CASAGGLAGQTQYF
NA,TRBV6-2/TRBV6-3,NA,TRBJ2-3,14,TGTGCCAGCAGTCGCGAGACTAGAACAGATACGCAGTATTTT,CASSRETRTDTQYF
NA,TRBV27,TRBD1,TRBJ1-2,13,TGTGCCAGCAGGACAGGGGGCGCGTACGGCTACACCTTC,CASRTGGAYGYTF
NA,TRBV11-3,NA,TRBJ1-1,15,TGTGCCAGCAGCCGCTATTGGGGCGGGCACACTGAAGCTTTCTTT,CASSRYWGGHTEAFF
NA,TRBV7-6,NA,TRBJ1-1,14,TGTGCCAGCAGCTCAAGGACGAGGGGAGGGCTAGCTTTCTTT,CASSSRTRGGLAFF
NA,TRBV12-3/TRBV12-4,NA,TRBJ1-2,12,TGTGCCAGCAGTTTAAATGGCTATGGCTACACCTTC,CASSLNGYGYTF
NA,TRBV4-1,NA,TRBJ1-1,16,TGCGCCAGCAGCCAATACACGAGAAGTACGAACACTGAAGCTTTCTTT,CASSQYTRSTNTEAFF
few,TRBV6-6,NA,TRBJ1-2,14,TGTGCCAGCAGTTACTCCGGACGGGGCTATGGCTACACCTTC,CASSYSGRGYGYTF
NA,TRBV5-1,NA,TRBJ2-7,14,TGCGCCAGCAGCTTGGGGTTTACGAGCGGCGAGCAGTACTTC,CASSLGFTSGEQYF
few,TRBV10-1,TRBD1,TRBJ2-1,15,TGCGCCAGCAGTGATGAGACAGGGTTTCGCAATGAGCAGTTCTTC,CASSDETGFRNEQFF
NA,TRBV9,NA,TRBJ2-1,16,TGTGCCAGCAGCCCTCAAGTTCGACAGGACCCCAATGAGCAGTTCTTC,CASSPQVRQDPNEQFF
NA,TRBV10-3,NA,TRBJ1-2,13,TGTGCCATCAGTAGGACCCCCAACTATGGCTACACCTTC,CAISRTPNYGYTF
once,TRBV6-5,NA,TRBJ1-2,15,TGTGCCAGCAGTTTTTACCCCAGCGCGCTCTATGGCTACACCTTC,CASSFYPSALYGYTF
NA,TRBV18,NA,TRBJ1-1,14,TGTGCCAGCTCAACCAGGGGTTTGGACACTGAAGCTTTCTTT,CASSTRGLDTEAFF
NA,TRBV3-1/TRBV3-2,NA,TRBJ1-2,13,TGTGCCAGCACCGGATATAAGGGGACTGGCTACACCTTC,CASTGYKGTGYTF
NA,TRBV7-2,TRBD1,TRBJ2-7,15,TGTGCCAGCAGCCCGAGGCGGACAGGGGGCTACGAGCAGTACTTC,CASSPRRTGGYEQYF
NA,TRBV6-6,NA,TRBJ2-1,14,TGTGCCAGCAGTTCCGGGACACCGCCGGGGAGGCAGTTCTTC,CASSSGTPPGRQFF
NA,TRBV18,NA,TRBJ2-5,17,TGTGCCAGCTCACCGGCCTTAAAACACGGGCCGAAAGAGACCCAGTACTTC,CASSPALKHGPKETQYF
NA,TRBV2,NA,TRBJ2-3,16,TGTGCCAGCACCCTTCAGGGGATTATTAGCACAGATACGCAGTATTTT,CASTLQGIISTDTQYF
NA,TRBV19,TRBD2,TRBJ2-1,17,TGTGCCAGTAGTATCGGACTAGCTCCTGCATCCTACAATGAGCAGTTCTTC,CASSIGLAPASYNEQFF
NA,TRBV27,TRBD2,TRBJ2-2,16,TGTGCCAGCAGTCCTTCTGCGGGGGAATTCACCGGGGAGCTGTTTTTT,CASSPSAGEFTGELFF
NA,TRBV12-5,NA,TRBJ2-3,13,TGTGCTAGTGGGTACGAAGCCGGCCGGACGCAGTATTTT,CASGYEAGRTQYF
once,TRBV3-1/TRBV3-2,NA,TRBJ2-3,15,TGTGCCAGCAGCCAAGATGGGGTAGTTTGGGATACGCAGTATTTT,CASSQDGVVWDTQYF
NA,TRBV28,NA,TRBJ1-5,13,TGTGCCAGCAGGACCGAGTACAATCAGCCCCAGCATTTT,CASRTEYNQPQHF
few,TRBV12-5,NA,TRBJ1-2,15,TGTGCTAGTGGTCTCCATTCGCGGACAGAAGGGGGCTACACCTTC,CASGLHSRTEGGYTF
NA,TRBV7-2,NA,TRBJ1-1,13,TGTGCCAGCAGCTTAAATTTTGACACTGAAGCTTTCTTT,CASSLNFDTEAFF
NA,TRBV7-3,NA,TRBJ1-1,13,TGTGCCAGCAGCCCGGGGGGGAACACTGAAGCTTTCTTT,CASSPGGNTEAFF
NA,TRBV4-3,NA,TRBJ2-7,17,TGCGCCAGCAGCGAAACAAGAGGGGGGGCCGCTGACTACGAGCAGTACTTC,CASSETRGGAADYEQYF
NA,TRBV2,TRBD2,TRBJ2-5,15,TGTGCCACCAAGGAGACTAGCGGGAGAGGAGAGACCCAGTACTTC,CATKETSGRGETQYF
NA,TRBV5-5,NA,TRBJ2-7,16,TGTGCCAGCAGCCTGTTCCGGCTGAGTCAAGTCTACGAGCAGTACTTC,CASSLFRLSQVYEQYF
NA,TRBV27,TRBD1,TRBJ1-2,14,TGTGCCAGCAGTCCAGACAGGGTGGGGTATGGCTACACCTTC,CASSPDRVGYGYTF
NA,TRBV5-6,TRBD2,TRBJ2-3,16,TGTGCCAGCAGCTTCGGGCTAGCGGGTATCACAGATACGCAGTATTTT,CASSFGLAGITDTQYF
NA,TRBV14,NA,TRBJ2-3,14,TGTGCCAGCAGCCTATTGACGAGCGGGGATACGCAGTATTTT,CASSLLTSGDTQYF
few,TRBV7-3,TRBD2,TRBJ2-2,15,TGTGCCAGCAGCCGGACTAGCGGGAACACCGGGGAGCTGTTTTTT,CASSRTSGNTGELFF
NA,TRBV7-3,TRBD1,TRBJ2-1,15,TGTGCCAGCAGCTACCAACAGGGGGCGATCAATGAGCAGTTCTTC,CASSYQQGAINEQFF
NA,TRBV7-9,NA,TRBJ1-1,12,TGTGCCAGCACCCAGGCCAACACTGAAGCTTTCTTT,CASTQANTEAFF
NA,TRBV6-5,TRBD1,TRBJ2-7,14,TGTGCCAGGACCGGGACAGGGGGTACGAGCGAGCAGTACTTC,CARTGTGGTSEQYF
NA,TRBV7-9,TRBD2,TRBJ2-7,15,TGTGCCAGCAGCTTTCCTAGCGGGGGCCTATACGAGCAGTACTTC,CASSFPSGGLYEQYF